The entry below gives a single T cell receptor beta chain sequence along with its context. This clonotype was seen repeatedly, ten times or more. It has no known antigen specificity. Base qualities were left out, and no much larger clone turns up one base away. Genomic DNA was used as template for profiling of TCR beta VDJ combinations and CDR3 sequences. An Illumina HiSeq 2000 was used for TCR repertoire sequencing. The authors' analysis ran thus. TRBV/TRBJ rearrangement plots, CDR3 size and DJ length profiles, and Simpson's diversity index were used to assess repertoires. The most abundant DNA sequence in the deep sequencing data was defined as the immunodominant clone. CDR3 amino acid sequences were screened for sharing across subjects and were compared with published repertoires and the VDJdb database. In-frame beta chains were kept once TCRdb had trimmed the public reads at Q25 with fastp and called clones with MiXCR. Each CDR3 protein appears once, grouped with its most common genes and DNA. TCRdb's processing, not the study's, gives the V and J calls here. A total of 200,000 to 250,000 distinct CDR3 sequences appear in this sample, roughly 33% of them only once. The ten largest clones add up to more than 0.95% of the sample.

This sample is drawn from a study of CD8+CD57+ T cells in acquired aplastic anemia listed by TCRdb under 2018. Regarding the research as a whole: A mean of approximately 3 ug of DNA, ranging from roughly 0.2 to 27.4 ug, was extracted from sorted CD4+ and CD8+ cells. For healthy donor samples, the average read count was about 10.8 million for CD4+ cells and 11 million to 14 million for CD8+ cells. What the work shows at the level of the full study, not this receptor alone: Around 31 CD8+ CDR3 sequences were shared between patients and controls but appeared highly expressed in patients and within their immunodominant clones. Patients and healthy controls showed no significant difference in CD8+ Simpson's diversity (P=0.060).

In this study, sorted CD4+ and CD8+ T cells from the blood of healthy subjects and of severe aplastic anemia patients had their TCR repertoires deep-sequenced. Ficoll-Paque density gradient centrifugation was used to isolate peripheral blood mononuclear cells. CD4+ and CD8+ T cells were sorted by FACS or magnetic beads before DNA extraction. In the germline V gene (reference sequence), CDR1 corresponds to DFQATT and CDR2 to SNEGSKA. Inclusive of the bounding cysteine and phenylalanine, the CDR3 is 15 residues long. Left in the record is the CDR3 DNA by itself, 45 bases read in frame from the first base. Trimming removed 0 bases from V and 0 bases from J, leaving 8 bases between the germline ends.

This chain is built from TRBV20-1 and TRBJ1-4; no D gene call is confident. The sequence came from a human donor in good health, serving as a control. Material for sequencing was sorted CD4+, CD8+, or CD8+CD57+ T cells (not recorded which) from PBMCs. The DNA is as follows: TGCAGTGCTAGAGATCGACACACAACTAATGAAAAACTGTTTTTT. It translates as CSARDRHTTNEKLFF.